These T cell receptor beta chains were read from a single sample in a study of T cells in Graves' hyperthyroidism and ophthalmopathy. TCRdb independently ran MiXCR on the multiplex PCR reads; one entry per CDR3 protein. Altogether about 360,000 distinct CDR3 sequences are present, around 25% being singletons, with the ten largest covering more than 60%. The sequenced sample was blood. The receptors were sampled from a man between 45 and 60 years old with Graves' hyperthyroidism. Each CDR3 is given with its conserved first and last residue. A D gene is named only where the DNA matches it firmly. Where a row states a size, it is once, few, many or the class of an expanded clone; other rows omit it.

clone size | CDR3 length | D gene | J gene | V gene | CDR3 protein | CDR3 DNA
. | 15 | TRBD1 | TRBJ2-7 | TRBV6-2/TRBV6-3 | CASLGPGQGSYEQYF | TGTGCCAGCCTTGGACCGGGACAGGGGAGTTACGAGCAGTACTTC
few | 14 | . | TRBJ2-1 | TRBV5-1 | CASSLGAGIYEQFF | TGCGCCAGCAGCTTGGGTGCGGGAATCTATGAGCAGTTCTTC
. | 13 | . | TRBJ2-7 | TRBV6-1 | CASSRSKNYEQYF | TGTGCCAGCAGCCGCTCCAAAAACTACGAGCAGTACTTC
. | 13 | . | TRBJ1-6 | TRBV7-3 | CASSSQGGSPLHF | TGTGCCAGCAGCTCCCAAGGAGGTTCACCCCTCCACTTT
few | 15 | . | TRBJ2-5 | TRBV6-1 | CATSPSLGQQETQYF | TGTGCCACCAGTCCCTCCCTGGGCCAGCAAGAGACCCAGTACTTC
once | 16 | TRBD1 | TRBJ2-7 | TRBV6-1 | CASSLGQGAIGNEQYF | TGTGCCAGCAGCCTGGGACAGGGGGCAATCGGCAACGAGCAGTACTTC
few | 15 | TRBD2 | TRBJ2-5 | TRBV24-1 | CATSDPTSGQETQYF | TGTGCCACCAGTGACCCCACTAGCGGTCAAGAGACCCAGTACTTC
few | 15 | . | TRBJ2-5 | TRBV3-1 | CASSLLDRFQETQYF | TGTGCCAGCAGCCTCTTAGACAGGTTCCAAGAGACCCAGTACTTC
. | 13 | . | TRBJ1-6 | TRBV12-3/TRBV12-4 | CASSFGPGSTLHF | TGTGCCAGCAGTTTCGGCCCGGGTTCAACCCTCCACTTT
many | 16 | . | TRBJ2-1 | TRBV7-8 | CASSPRAQVSYNEQFF | TGTGCCAGCAGCCCGAGAGCACAGGTATCCTACAATGAGCAGTTCTTC
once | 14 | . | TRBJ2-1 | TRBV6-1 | CASTPGSSYNEQFF | TGTGCCAGCACCCCGGGGAGCTCCTACAATGAGCAGTTCTTC
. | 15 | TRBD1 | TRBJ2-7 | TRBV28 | CASSYTGTGVYEQYF | TGTGCCAGCTCTTACACCGGGACAGGGGTCTACGAGCAGTACTTC
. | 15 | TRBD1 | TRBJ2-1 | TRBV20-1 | CRADTGEGHSDEQFF | TGCAGAGCTGACACAGGGGAAGGACACAGCGATGAGCAGTTCTTC
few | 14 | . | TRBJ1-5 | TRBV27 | CASSGGTQNQPQHF | TGTGCCAGCAGTGGGGGGACGCAAAATCAGCCCCAGCATTTT
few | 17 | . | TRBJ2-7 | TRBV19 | CASSIGAHRAHTYEQYF | TGTGCCAGTAGTATCGGGGCCCACAGGGCTCATACCTACGAGCAGTACTTC
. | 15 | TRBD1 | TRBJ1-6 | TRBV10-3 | CAISETQGVSSPLHF | TGTGCCATCAGTGAGACACAGGGGGTCAGTTCACCCCTCCACTTT
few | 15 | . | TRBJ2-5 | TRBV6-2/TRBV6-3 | CASSSRDSPEETQYF | TGTGCCAGCAGTTCCCGGGACTCCCCAGAAGAGACCCAGTACTTC
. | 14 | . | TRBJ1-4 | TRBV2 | CASSRQATNEKLFF | TGTGCCAGCAGTCGACAGGCAACTAATGAAAAACTGTTTTTT
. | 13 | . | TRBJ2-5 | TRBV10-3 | CAISPRVQETQYF | TGTGCCATCAGCCCACGGGTTCAAGAGACCCAGTACTTC
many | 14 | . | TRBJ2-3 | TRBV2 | CASSDAAGIDTQYF | TGTGCCAGCAGTGATGCGGCAGGTATCGATACGCAGTATTTT
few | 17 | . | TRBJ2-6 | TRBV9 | CASSSSTGRPGANVLTF | TGTGCCAGCAGCTCCTCGACAGGACGCCCTGGGGCCAACGTCCTGACTTTC
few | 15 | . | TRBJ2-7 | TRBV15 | CATSRRRDTSYEQYF | TGTGCCACCAGCAGGCGAAGGGACACTTCCTACGAGCAGTACTTC
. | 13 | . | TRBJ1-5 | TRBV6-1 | CASRPTSNQPQHF | TGTGCCAGCAGACCTACCTCTAATCAGCCCCAGCATTTT
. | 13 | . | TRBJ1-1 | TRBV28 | CARTGRLGTEAFF | TGTGCCCGAACAGGGCGGTTAGGCACTGAAGCTTTCTTT
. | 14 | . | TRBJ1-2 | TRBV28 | CASSLSASGNGYTF | TGTGCCAGCAGTTTATCAGCTTCAGGGAATGGCTACACCTTC
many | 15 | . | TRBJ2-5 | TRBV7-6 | CASSLTSARVETQYF | TGTGCCAGCAGCTTAACCTCCGCTAGGGTAGAGACCCAGTACTTC
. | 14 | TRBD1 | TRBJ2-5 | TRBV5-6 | CASSEGTVGETQYF | TGTGCCAGCAGCGAGGGGACAGTTGGGGAGACCCAGTACTTC
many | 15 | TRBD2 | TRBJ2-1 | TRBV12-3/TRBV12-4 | CASSLSSGPHNEQFF | TGTGCCAGCAGTTTATCTAGCGGGCCCCACAATGAGCAGTTCTTC
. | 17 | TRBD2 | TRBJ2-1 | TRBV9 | CASSTVSGRSAYNEQFF | TGTGCCAGCAGCACGGTAAGCGGGAGGAGCGCATACAATGAGCAGTTCTTC
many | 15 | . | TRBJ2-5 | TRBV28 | CASSLPGRAAETQYF | TGTGCCAGCAGTTTACCTGGCAGAGCGGCCGAGACCCAGTACTTC
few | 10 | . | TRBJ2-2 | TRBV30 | CASFTGELFF | TGTGCCTCCTTTACCGGGGAGCTGTTTTTT
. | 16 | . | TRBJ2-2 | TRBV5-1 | CASSLAPGVVAGELFF | TGCGCCAGCAGCTTGGCCCCGGGAGTCGTAGCCGGGGAGCTGTTTTTT
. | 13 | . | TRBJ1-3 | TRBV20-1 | CSASGQWGNTIYF | TGCAGTGCTAGCGGACAGTGGGGAAACACCATATATTTT